This TCR beta chain is drawn from a study of graft-versus-host responses after intestinal transplantation. The CDR3 extends over 15 amino acids. Germline V gene data show CDR1 as MGHRA and CDR2 as YSYEKL. The J segment lost 8 bases and the V segment lost 4 bases, leaving 7 bases of the junction unmatched. TCRdb's table, derived via immunoSEQ multiplex PCR, lists solely in-frame clones and lacks some. In the table there are over 80,000 clones, 90% to 95% of which are singletons. Points on this clone: Its antigen is not identified.

The sample in question was unstimulated CD4+ T cells sorted from spleen or lymph node cells, obtained before transplant. The TCR sequence derives from a human donor who was the organ donor for an intestinal transplant. J is TRBJ1-6 and V is TRBV4-1; 8 bases line up with TRBD1. The chain's CDR3 is CASSRGDRNYSPLHF. Here the CDR3 DNA reads TGCGCCAGCAGCCGCGGGGACAGGAATTATTCACCCCTCCACTTT.